The next 18 T cell receptor beta chains were all read from a single sample in a study of T cell changes during pregnancy in multiple sclerosis. The assay was immunoSEQ multiplex PCR, and TCRdb's table has in-frame clones only and misses some. There are about 97,000 clones in the sample; about nine tenths occur only once, and approximately 0.76% lies in the top ten. This sample comprised peripheral blood, obtained in the second trimester of pregnancy. The receptor set was obtained from a female donor in good health, enrolled as a control in a pregnancy study.

This chain joins TRBV15 and TRBJ2-2, with D tentatively TRBD1 (6 bases). Germline loops: CDR1 LNHNV, CDR2 YYDKDF (reference sequence). This CDR3 contains 14 residues. V lost 5 bases to trimming and J lost 2 bases, with 9 bases between them. CDR3 DNA: TGTGCCACCAGCCTGACAGGAAACACCGGGGAGCTGTTTTTT. It is translated as CATSLTGNTGELFF.

The chain uses TRBV7-2 and TRBJ2-2; D remains unclear. Germline values: CDR1 SGHTA, CDR2 FQGNSA. The CDR3 runs to 13 residues. Trimming stripped 5 bases from V and 5 bases from J, with 9 bases between. CDR3: CASSQDWTGELFF. The CDR3 nucleotides read TGTGCCAGCAGCCAGGATTGGACCGGGGAGCTGTTTTTT.

The gene calls are TRBV19 and TRBJ1-5; 9 bases are shared with TRBD1. The CDR3 extends over 17 amino acids. Looked up from germline, CDR1 is LNHDA and CDR2 is SQIVND (reference sequence). The ends lost 6 bases at V and 3 bases at J; junction bases unmatched: 12. As DNA, the CDR3 is TGTGCCAGTAGCGAGCCGGGACAGGGTTGGGACAATCAGCCCCAGCATTTT. Protein sequence: CASSEPGQGWDNQPQHF.

This clone is a singleton in its sample. The rearrangement uses TRBV19 and TRBJ2-2; 8 bases line up with TRBD1. This CDR3 spans 18 amino acids. The germline V gene has CDR1 LNHDA and CDR2 SQIVND (reference sequence). Germline trimming cut 1 base from V and 3 bases from J; bases unmatched to any gene: 10. CDR3 protein: CASSIASTGGKDTGELFF. CDR3 bases: TGTGCCAGTAGTATAGCCTCAACAGGGGGGAAGGACACCGGGGAGCTGTTTTTT.

The genes are TRBV5-1 and TRBJ2-7; 9 nucleotides line up with TRBD1. Germline V gives CDR1 SGHRS, CDR2 YFSETQ. This CDR3 region has 13 residues. V was clipped by 3 bases and J by 6 bases; unmatched bases: 4. The CDR3 here is CASSYGTGLEQYF. DNA for the CDR3: TGCGCCAGCAGCTACGGGACAGGGCTCGAGCAGTACTTC.

At least ten counts were recorded for this clone. The chain recombines TRBV6-1 with TRBJ2-7, with TRBD1 matching over 9 bases. The CDR3 extends over 15 amino acids. The J segment lost 1 base and the V segment lost 7 bases, leaving 8 bases of the junction unmatched. Germline loops: CDR1 MNHNS, CDR2 SASEGT. The CDR3 nucleotides are TGTGCCAGCACCTTTGACAGGGGGGGTTCCTACGAGCAGTACTTC. Its protein product is CASTFDRGGSYEQYF.

The chain employs TRBV5-1 and TRBJ2-1; the match to TRBD2 covers 15 bases. Germline CDR1 SGHRS, CDR2 YFSETQ. J gave up 4 bases and V 3 bases, and 5 bases lay outside the gene matches. The CDR3 totals 17 residues. CDR3 residues: CASSWGLAGGLYNEQFF. CDR3 DNA: TGCGCCAGCAGCTGGGGACTAGCGGGAGGCTTATACAATGAGCAGTTCTTC.

The J gene is TRBJ2-1, the V gene TRBV14, with 9 bases fitting TRBD2. The CDR3 runs to 16 residues. The germline V gene has CDR1 SGHDN and CDR2 FVKESK. Trimming at V came to 4 bases and at J to 4 bases, leaving 8 bases not matched to a gene. As DNA, the CDR3 is TGTGCCAGCAGCCCAATGACTAGCGGAGCTTACAATGAGCAGTTCTTC. Amino acid sequence: CASSPMTSGAYNEQFF.

The CDR3 reads CASTRHLNTEAFF. DNA for the CDR3: TGTGCCAGCACCAGACACTTGAACACTGAAGCTTTCTTT. V is TRBV6-5 and J is TRBJ1-1; D ambiguous. V was shortened by 7 bases and J by 0 bases, with 9 bases between the two germline ends. The CDR3 runs 13 residues. From germline, CDR1 is MNHEY and CDR2 SVGAGI.

The chain joins TRBV30 to TRBJ2-1; possible D gene TRBD2, 6 bases. The CDR3 runs to 15 residues. In germline, CDR1 is GTSNPN, CDR2 SVGIG (reference sequence). Trimming stripped 4 bases from V and 10 bases from J, with 23 bases between. The CDR3 DNA is TGTGCCTGGACCGCGGACTTGCGGGGCGACGGGGAGCAGTTCTTC. This translates into CAWTADLRGDGEQFF. Based on the CDR3 plus reference TRBV30 and TRBJ2-1, the full variable domain is SQTIHQWPATLVQPVGSPLSLECTVEGTSNPNLYWYRQAAGRGLQLLFYSVGIGQISSEVPQNLSASRPQDRQFILSSKKLLLSDSGFYLCAWTADLRGDGEQFFGPGTRLTVL.

The chain employs TRBV27 and TRBJ1-5; D perhaps matches TRBD1 (6 bases). Germline CDR1 and CDR2: MNHEY and SMNVEV (reference sequence). CDR3 size: 15 residues. With 4 bases removed from V and 7 bases from J, the gap between germline ends came to 17 bases. The CDR3, as DNA: TGTGCCAGCAGTTCAATTTTAACAGGGATACAGCCCCAGCATTTT. This gives the protein CASSSILTGIQPQHF.

The chain links TRBV7-9 to TRBJ1-1, with D tentatively TRBD1 (5 bases). The germline CDR1 and CDR2 sequences are SEHNR and FQNEAQ (reference sequence). The germline V and J ends were trimmed by 1 base and 0 bases, with 6 bases remaining between them. The CDR3 is 14 amino acids. The CDR3 DNA follows: TGTGCCAGCAGCTTAGTAGGGGTGAACACTGAAGCTTTCTTT. Residues: CASSLVGVNTEAFF.

This CDR3 is CASRTGRGDTGELFF. In nucleotides, the CDR3 is TGTGCCAGCAGAACCGGGAGGGGTGACACCGGGGAGCTGTTTTTT. V is TRBV6-5 and J is TRBJ2-2, with 8 nucleotides matching TRBD2. The CDR3 consists of 15 residues. V dropped 6 bases and J dropped 3; count of bases not matched to a gene: 6. Germline V lookup: CDR1 MNHEY, CDR2 SVGAGI.

V usage is TRBV7-9 and J usage is TRBJ2-2; 15 bases agree with TRBD2. The CDR3 has 17 residues. Looked up from germline, CDR1 is SEHNR and CDR2 is FQNEAQ (reference sequence). The junction had 5 bases not matched to a gene; V was cut back by 5 bases and J by 4 bases. The DNA for the CDR3 is TGTGCCAGCAGCCCCCGGACTAGCGGGAGGGCCACCGGGGAGCTGTTTTTT. Translating gives CASSPRTSGRATGELFF. Supplemented by reference TRBV7-9 and TRBJ2-2, the full variable domain reads DTGVSQNPRHKITKRGQNVTFRCDPISEHNRLYWYRQTLGQGPEFLTYFQNEAQLEKSRLLSDRFSAERPKGSFSTLEIQRTEQGDSAMYLCASSPRTSGRATGELFFGEGSRLTVL.

The chain is built from TRBV7-2 and TRBJ1-2; tentative D call: TRBD1 (5 bases). CDR1 is SGHTA, CDR2 FQGNSA, per germline. Trimming removed 1 base from V and 2 bases from J, with 5 bases in between. The CDR3 is 13 residues long. CDR3 sequence reads: CASSLGTNYGYTF. The CDR3 region has the DNA TGTGCCAGCAGCTTAGGGACAAACTATGGCTACACCTTC. Looking up the rest from reference TRBV7-2 and TRBJ1-2 gives the full variable domain: GAGVSQSPSNKVTEKGKDVELRCDPISGHTALYWYRQSLGQGLEFLIYFQGNSAPDKSGLPSDRFSAERTGGSVSTLTIQRTQQEDSAVYLCASSLGTNYGYTFGSGTRLTVV.

The rearrangement joins TRBV28 to TRBJ1-4; D unresolved. CDR1 and CDR2 (germline): MDHEN, SYDVKM. The CDR3 is 12 amino acids. V lost 6 bases and J lost 3, with 5 bases in between. The CDR3 protein is CASSSANEKLFF. CDR3 in DNA: TGTGCCAGCAGCTCAGCTAATGAAAAACTGTTTTTT. Using reference TRBV28 and TRBJ1-4 for the parts outside the CDR3, the full variable domain is DVKVTQSSRYLVKRTGEKVFLECVQDMDHENMFWYRQDPGLGLRLIYFSYDVKMKEKGDIPEGYSVSREKKERFSLILESASTNQTSMYLCASSSANEKLFFGSGTQLSVL.

V and J are TRBV21-1 and TRBJ1-5; the DNA was not used to check the table's D call, TRBD1. TRBV21-1 corresponds to a pseudogene. CDR3 length: 16 amino acids. The CDR3 spells CASSKGGKQGNQPQHF. For the CDR3, the DNA is TGTGCCAGCAGCAAAGGAGGTAAGCAGGGGAATCAGCCCCAGCATTTT.

The chain combines TRBV5-1 with TRBJ2-1; 8 bases are a match to TRBD1. The V segment lost 4 bases and the J segment 6 bases; nucleotides outside the gene matches: 12. The germline gives CDR1 SGHRS, CDR2 YFSETQ. The CDR3 contains 16 residues. This CDR3 reads CASSRMGAQGGNEQFF. CDR3 nucleotide sequence: TGCGCCAGCAGCCGAATGGGGGCACAGGGGGGCAATGAGCAGTTCTTC.